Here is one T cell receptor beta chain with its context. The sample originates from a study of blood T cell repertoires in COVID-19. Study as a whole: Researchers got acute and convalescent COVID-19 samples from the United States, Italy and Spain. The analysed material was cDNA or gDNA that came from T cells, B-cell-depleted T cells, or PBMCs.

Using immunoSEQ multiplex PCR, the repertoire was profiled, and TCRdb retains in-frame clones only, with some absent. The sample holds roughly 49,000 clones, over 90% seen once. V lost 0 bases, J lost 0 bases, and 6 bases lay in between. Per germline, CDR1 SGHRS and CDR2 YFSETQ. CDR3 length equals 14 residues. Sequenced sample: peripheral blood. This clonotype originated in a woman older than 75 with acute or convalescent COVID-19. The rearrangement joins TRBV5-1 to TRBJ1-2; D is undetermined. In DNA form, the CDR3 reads TGCGCCAGCAGCTTGGCAGGATCTAACTATGGCTACACCTTC. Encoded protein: CASSLAGSNYGYTF.